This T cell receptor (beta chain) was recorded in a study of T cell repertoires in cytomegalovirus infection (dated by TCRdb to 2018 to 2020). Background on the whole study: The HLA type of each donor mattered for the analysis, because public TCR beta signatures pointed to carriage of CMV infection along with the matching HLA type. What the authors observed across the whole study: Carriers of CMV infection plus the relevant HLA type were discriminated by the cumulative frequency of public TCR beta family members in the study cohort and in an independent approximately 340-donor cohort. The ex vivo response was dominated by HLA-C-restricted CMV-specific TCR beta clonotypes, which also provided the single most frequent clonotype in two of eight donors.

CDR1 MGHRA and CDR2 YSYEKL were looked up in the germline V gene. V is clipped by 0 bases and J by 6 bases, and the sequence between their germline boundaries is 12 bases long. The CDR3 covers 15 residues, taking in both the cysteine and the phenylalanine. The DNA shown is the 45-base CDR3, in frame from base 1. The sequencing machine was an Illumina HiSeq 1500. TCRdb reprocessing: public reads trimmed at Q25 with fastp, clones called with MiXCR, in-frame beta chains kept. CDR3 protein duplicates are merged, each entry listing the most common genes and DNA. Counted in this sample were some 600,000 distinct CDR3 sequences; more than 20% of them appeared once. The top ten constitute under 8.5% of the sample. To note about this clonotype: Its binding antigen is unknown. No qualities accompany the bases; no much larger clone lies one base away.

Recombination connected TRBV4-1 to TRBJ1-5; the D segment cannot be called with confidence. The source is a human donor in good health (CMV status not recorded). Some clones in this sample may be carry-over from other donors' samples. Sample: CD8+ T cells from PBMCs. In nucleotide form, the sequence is TGCGCCAGCAGCCAAGATGTGAATGACGGTCAGCCCCAGCATTTT. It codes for CASSQDVNDGQPQHF.